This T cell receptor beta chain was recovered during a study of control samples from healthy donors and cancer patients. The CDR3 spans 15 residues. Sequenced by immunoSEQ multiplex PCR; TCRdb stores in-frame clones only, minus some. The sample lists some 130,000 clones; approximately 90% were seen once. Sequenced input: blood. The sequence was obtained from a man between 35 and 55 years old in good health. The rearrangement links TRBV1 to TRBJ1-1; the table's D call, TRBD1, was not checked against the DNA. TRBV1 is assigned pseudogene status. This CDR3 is CTSSQVLQGKVEAFF. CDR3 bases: TGCACCAGCAGCCAAGTTCTCCAGGGGAAGGTTGAAGCTTTCTTT.